This TCR beta chain was observed in a study of OX40 agonist ivuxolimab in advanced cancers. About the study: Dose-escalation patients were diagnosed with hepatocellular carcinoma, melanoma, renal cell cancer or head and neck cancer. Of the participants, approximately 44% had some prior anti-PD-1, anti-PD-L1 or anti-CTLA-4 therapy, which was allowed. General study results and limits: Expansion of clones was among the lowest in partial responders at 0.1-3.0 mg/kg.

The table came from immunoSEQ multiplex PCR; TCRdb's copy has only in-frame clones and leaves some out. The table shows about 72,000 clones, with 88% occurring only once. J was trimmed by 2 bases and V by 6 bases; bases with no gene match: 6. The length of the CDR3 is 16 residues. Germline V lookup: CDR1 MDHEN, CDR2 SYDVKM. With respect to this clone: Its specificity is unknown.

The chain couples TRBV28 to TRBJ2-7; 14 bases align to TRBD2. This clonotype originated in an adult with an advanced solid tumor such as melanoma, head and neck, liver or kidney cancer. Sequences were derived from CD4+ or CD8+ T cells sorted from blood, sampled in a trial of the OX40 agonist ivuxolimab. The DNA of the CDR3 is TGTGCCAGCAGCCCGTCGACTAGCGGGAGGGCCTACGAGCAGTACTTC. Its translation: CASSPSTSGRAYEQYF.